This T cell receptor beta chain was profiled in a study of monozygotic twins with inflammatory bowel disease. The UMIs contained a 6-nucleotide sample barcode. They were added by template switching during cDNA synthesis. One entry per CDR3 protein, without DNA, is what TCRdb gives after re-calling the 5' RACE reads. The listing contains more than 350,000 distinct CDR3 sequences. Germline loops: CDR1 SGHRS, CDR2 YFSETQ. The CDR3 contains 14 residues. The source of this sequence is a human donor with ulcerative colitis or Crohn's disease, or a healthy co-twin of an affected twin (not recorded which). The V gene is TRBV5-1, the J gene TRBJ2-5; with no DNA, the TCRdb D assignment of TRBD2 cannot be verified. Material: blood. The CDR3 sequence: CASRSMDGGETQYF.